The 18 T cell receptor beta chains presented below share a single source sample, sequenced in a study of blood T cells in healthy people across ages. A second about 7 to 12 cycle PCR used barcoded and J-beta primers. MiXCR was run by TCRdb on the 5' RACE reads, yielding one entry per CDR3 protein. Here the sample spans about 1.6 million distinct CDR3 sequences, roughly a third being singletons. Sequenced input: blood. Source of these receptors: a woman in her thirties in good health.

The chain employs TRBV20-1 and TRBJ2-7, with D perhaps TRBD2 (5 bases). Trimming shortened V by 1 base and J by 1 base, and 14 bases separated the two germline ends. CDR1 DFQATT and CDR2 SNEGSKA come from the germline V gene (reference sequence). The CDR3 runs 15 residues. Written as DNA, the CDR3 is TGCAGTGCTAGAGCGGTTAGCGATGCGTCCTACGAGCAGTACTTC. It translates to CSARAVSDASYEQYF.

The V gene is TRBV4-1, the J gene TRBJ1-2, with 7 bases aligning to TRBD1. With 6 bases clipped from V and 3 bases from J, the junction kept 7 bases outside the gene matches. The CDR3 has 14 amino acids. CDR1 MGHRA and CDR2 YSYEKL come from the germline V gene. This chain's CDR3 is CASSIRGGDYGYTF. Written as DNA, the CDR3 is TGCGCCAGCAGTATCAGGGGGGGTGACTATGGCTACACCTTC.

With respect to this clonotype: The junction shows a germline mismatch at one end, possibly a read error. The chain recombines TRBV27 with TRBJ2-6; no clear D. The CDR3 has 18 amino acids. CDR1 is MNHEY and CDR2 is SMNVEV in the germline V gene (reference sequence). The CDR3 sequence: CASSLLGPGDSGANVLTF. The CDR3 DNA reads TGTGCCAGTAGTTTACTCGGCCCTGGGGACTCTGGGGCCAACGTCCTGACTTTC.

The V and J genes are TRBV18 and TRBJ2-5; 10 bases are a match to TRBD1. This CDR3 has 16 amino acids. CDR1 and CDR2 (germline): KGHSH, LQKENI. V dropped 6 bases and J dropped 4; count of bases not matched to a gene: 11. The CDR3 sequence: CASSGGQGGLGETQYF. The CDR3 nucleotides are TGTGCCAGCTCGGGAGGACAGGGGGGACTCGGAGAGACCCAGTACTTC.

The chain uses TRBV3-1 and TRBJ2-3; no firm D call. This CDR3 comprises 12 residues. Germline CDR1 and CDR2: LGHDT and YNNKEL (reference sequence). V was trimmed by 3 bases and J by 7 bases, leaving 8 bases between them. The CDR3 here is CASSQNRNTQYF. The CDR3 DNA sequence: TGTGCCAGCAGCCAGAATAGGAATACGCAGTATTTT.

CDR3 in DNA: TGCAGTGCTAGAGCACAGGGGGCTAACTATGGCTACACCTTC. This codes for CSARAQGANYGYTF. The V call is TRBV20-1, the J call TRBJ1-2; TRBD1 aligns across 8 bases. J was trimmed by 0 bases and V by 1 base; bases with no gene match: 1. Germline V gene data show CDR1 as DFQATT and CDR2 as SNEGSKA (reference sequence). The length of the CDR3 is 14 residues.

This clonotype was recorded a few times. The V gene is TRBV10-2, the J gene TRBJ2-7; 9 bases line up with TRBD2. The CDR3 spans 12 residues. V was clipped by 5 bases and J by 7 bases; unmatched bases: 3. Germline V CDR1 and CDR2: WSHSY, SAAADI. The chain's CDR3 is CASSKGLAEQYF. The CDR3 nucleotides read TGCGCCAGCAGTAAGGGACTAGCAGAGCAGTACTTC.

Remarks on this clonotype: Since a much larger clone is just one base distant, this may be a read error. This chain links TRBV7-6 with TRBJ2-5, with TRBD1 matching 10 bases. This CDR3 contains 15 residues. From germline, CDR1 is SGHVS and CDR2 FNYEAQ. CDR3 amino acids: CASSPTTGGIETQDF. CDR3 bases: TGTGCCAGCAGTCCGACGACAGGGGGCATAGAGACCCAGGACTTC.

This clonotype was observed once. The J gene is TRBJ2-7, the V gene TRBV20-1; 11 positions match TRBD2. From germline, CDR1 is DFQATT and CDR2 SNEGSKA (reference sequence). This CDR3 region has 14 residues. Losses at the gene ends were 6 bases for V and 3 bases for J; bases not matched to a gene: 7. The CDR3, as DNA: TGCAGTGCCAACCTAGGGACTAGCGGCTACGAGCAGTACTTC. The encoded protein is CSANLGTSGYEQYF.

The sample holds many counts of this clonotype. The rearrangement uses TRBV9 and TRBJ2-3; TRBD1 is a possible D gene (6 bases). The germline CDR1 and CDR2 sequences are SGDLS and YYNGEE. The CDR3 spans 14 residues. Trimming left V 3 bases short and J 1 base short, with 9 bases between. In DNA form, the CDR3 reads TGTGCCAGCAGCGCGGACAGAGGCACAGATACGCAGTATTTT. It yields the protein CASSADRGTDTQYF.

Many counts were recorded for this clonotype. The genes are TRBV28 and TRBJ1-2, with 7 bases aligning to TRBD1. The CDR3 is made up of 13 amino acids. V was clipped by 5 bases and J by 5 bases; unmatched bases: 5. Germline CDR1 and CDR2: MDHEN and SYDVKM. The DNA for the CDR3 is TGTGCCAGCAGTGATACAGGGGCGTATGGCTACACCTTC. As protein: CASSDTGAYGYTF.

This clonotype was counted between two and nine times. The rearrangement links TRBV10-3 to TRBJ1-1; the D gene is possibly TRBD1 (6 bases). V was pared by 7 bases and J by 0 bases, with 9 bases between. This CDR3 spans 13 amino acids. The germline V gene has CDR1 ENHRY and CDR2 SYGVKD. CDR3 sequence: CAITQGMNTEAFF. In DNA, the CDR3 is TGTGCCATCACCCAGGGGATGAACACTGAAGCTTTCTTT.

The chain couples TRBV2 to TRBJ2-3; 7 bases are a match to TRBD2. The CDR3 contains 15 residues. V was clipped by 4 bases and J by 4 bases; unmatched bases: 8. CDR1 SNHLY and CDR2 FYNNEI come from the germline V gene. Here the CDR3 reads CASSGSGKGPDTQYF. CDR3 sequence (DNA): TGTGCCAGCAGTGGGAGCGGGAAGGGGCCAGATACGCAGTATTTT.

The CDR3, as DNA: TGTGCCAGCAGCCAAGAGGGCCGACGCACAGATACGCAGTATTTT. Protein product: CASSQEGRRTDTQYF. The rearrangement uses TRBV3-1 and TRBJ2-3; D is unclear. The CDR3 is 15 amino acids. Trimming removed 0 bases from V and 1 base from J, with 8 bases in between. Germline CDR1 is LGHDT and CDR2 is YNNKEL (reference sequence).

Regarding this clonotype: At one of its ends the junction is not consistent with the germline gene, which may arise from a read error. The genes are TRBV14 and TRBJ2-1; a weak D match, TRBD2 (6 bases). The CDR3 runs to 17 residues. Per the germline V gene, CDR1 is SGHDN and CDR2 is FVKESK. The CDR3 here is CTSSRGLGRDLRVEQFF. The CDR3 DNA reads TGTACCAGCAGCAGAGGTCTGGGGCGGGACCTCAGGGTTGAGCAGTTCTTC.

J is TRBJ1-1 and V is TRBV5-1; D gene unclear. This CDR3 is 14 amino acids long. CDR1 is SGHRS and CDR2 is YFSETQ in the germline V gene. The V gene lost 4 bases and the J gene lost 1 base, with 11 bases spanning the gap. CDR3 protein: CASSPTTGNTEAFF. The CDR3 DNA reads TGCGCCAGCAGCCCGACGACGGGGAACACTGAAGCTTTCTTT.

The gene calls are TRBV24-1 and TRBJ2-1, with 8 bases fitting TRBD1. With V trimmed by 4 bases and J by 1 base, 2 bases remained unmatched. The CDR3 runs 15 residues. In germline, CDR1 is KGHDR, CDR2 SFDVKD. The CDR3: CATSDDRGSYNEQFF. In nucleotides, the CDR3 is TGTGCCACCAGTGACGACAGGGGTTCCTACAATGAGCAGTTCTTC.

The gene calls are TRBV30 and TRBJ2-4, with 12 bases matching TRBD1. The CDR3 is 11 residues long. In germline, CDR1 is GTSNPN, CDR2 SVGIG (reference sequence). V gave up 8 bases and J gave up 7 bases; unmatched junction bases: 0. CDR3 nucleotides: TGTGCCGGGACAGGGGGCAACATTCAGTACTTC. It yields the protein CAGTGGNIQYF.